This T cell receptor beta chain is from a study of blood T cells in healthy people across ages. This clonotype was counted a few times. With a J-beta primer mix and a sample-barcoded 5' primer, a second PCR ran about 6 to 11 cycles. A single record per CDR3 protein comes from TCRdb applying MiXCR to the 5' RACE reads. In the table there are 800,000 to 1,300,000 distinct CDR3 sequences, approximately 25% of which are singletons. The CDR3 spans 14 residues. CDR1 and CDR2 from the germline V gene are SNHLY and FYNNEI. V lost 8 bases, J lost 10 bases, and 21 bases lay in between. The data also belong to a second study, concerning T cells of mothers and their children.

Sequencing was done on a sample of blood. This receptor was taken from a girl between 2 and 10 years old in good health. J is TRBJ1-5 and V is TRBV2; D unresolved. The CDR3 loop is CASGEGHPRQPQHF. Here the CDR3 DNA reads TGTGCCAGCGGGGAGGGTCACCCTCGTCAACCCCAGCATTTT. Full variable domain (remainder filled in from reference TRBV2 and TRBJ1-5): EPEVTQTPSHQVTQMGQEVILRCVPISNHLYFYWYRQILGQKVEFLVSFYNNEISEKSEIFDDQFSVERPDGSNFTLKIRSTKLEDSAMYFCASGEGHPRQPQHFGDGTRLSIL.